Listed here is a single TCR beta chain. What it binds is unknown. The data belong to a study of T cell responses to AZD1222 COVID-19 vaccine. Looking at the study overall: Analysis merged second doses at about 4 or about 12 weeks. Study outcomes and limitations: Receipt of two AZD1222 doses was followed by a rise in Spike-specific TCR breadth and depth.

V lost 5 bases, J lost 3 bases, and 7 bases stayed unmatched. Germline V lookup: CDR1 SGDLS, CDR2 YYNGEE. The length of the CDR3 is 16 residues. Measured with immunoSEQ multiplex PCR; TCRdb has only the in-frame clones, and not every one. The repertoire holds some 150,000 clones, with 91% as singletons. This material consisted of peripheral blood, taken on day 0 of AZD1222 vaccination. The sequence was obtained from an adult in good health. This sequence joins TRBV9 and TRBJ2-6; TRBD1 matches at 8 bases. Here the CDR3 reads CASRSSGTGGANVLTF. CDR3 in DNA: TGTGCCAGCAGATCCTCGGGGACAGGTGGGGCCAACGTCCTGACTTTC.